The 15 T cell receptor beta chains reported below all come from one sample, sequenced in a study of cytomegalovirus exposure and HLA in healthy donors. The PCR was carried out with 60 Vbeta primers and 13 Jbeta primers. Produced via immunoSEQ multiplex PCR; TCRdb's table is partial and in-frame only. In the table there are 150,000 to 200,000 clones, under 85% of which are singletons. What was sequenced was PBMCs. The receptors come from a woman aged 18-29 years in good health and CMV-seropositive.

The chain uses TRBV7-2 and TRBJ2-7; D may be TRBD2 (5 bases). Germline V lookup: CDR1 SGHTA, CDR2 FQGNSA. The length of the CDR3 is 12 residues. Trimming took 6 bases from V and 12 from J, leaving 18 bases between them. CDR3 in DNA: TGTGCCAGCAGTCGAGAGGGCGGACTCGGGTACTTC. Amino acid sequence: CASSREGGLGYF.

This clone occurred a few times. V gene TRBV9 combines with J gene TRBJ1-2, with D unclear. The germline V and J ends were trimmed by 0 bases and 4 bases, with 7 bases remaining between them. Germline V gene lookup returns CDR1 SGDLS and CDR2 YYNGEE. This CDR3 comprises 13 residues. The CDR3 DNA follows: TGTGCCAGCAGCGTAGAAGGCGGCTATGGCTACACCTTC. This encodes CASSVEGGYGYTF.

The genes are TRBV5-1 and TRBJ2-1; possible D gene TRBD1, 6 bases. The germline CDR1 and CDR2 sequences are SGHRS and YFSETQ. The CDR3 totals 14 residues. V was pared by 2 bases and J by 8 bases, with 14 bases between. The CDR3 spells CASSFGVGGDEQFF. The CDR3 DNA reads as TGCGCCAGCAGCTTCGGGGTAGGGGGAGATGAGCAGTTCTTC.

This clone was counted only a few times. The junction departs from germline at one end; a sequencing error may be responsible. V gene TRBV7-7 combines with J gene TRBJ2-1; unclear D gene. Germline CDR1 and CDR2: SSHAT and FNYEAQ (reference sequence). This CDR3 is 15 amino acids long. In nucleotides, the CDR3 is TGTGCTAGCAGCCGGTCTCCAGGCCTTGGTAATGAGCAGTTCTTC. It specifies CASSRSPGLGNEQFF.

The DNA for the CDR3 is TGTGCCAGCAGTTCTACCGGGACAGGGGCATATAGCAATCAGCCCCAGCATTTT. It specifies CASSSTGTGAYSNQPQHF. The V and J genes are TRBV27 and TRBJ1-5; TRBD1 aligns across 10 bases. Germline V gives CDR1 MNHEY, CDR2 SMNVEV (reference sequence). V shed 4 bases, J shed 0 bases, and the junction held 9 bases outside the gene matches. This CDR3 is built from 18 residues.

The genes are TRBV7-9 and TRBJ1-1; D is ambiguous. Germline loops: CDR1 SEHNR, CDR2 FQNEAQ (reference sequence). Trimming removed 5 bases at V and 10 bases at J, with 14 bases between. This CDR3 has 12 amino acids. The CDR3 DNA reads TGTGCCAGCAGCCCACCTAGACTTCTAGCTTTCTTT. Its translation: CASSPPRLLAFF. Variable domain in full (rest from reference TRBV7-9 and TRBJ1-1): DTGVSQNPRHKITKRGQNVTFRCDPISEHNRLYWYRQTLGQGPEFLTYFQNEAQLEKSRLLSDRFSAERPKGSFSTLEIQRTEQGDSAMYLCASSPPRLLAFFGQGTRLTVV.

Comment on this clone: Additional DNA sequences in this sample encode the identical CDR3. The rearrangement joins TRBV27 to TRBJ2-1, with a weak D call TRBD1 (6 bases). V shed 5 bases and J shed 7 bases, with 9 bases lying between them. Germline V gene lookup returns CDR1 MNHEY and CDR2 SMNVEV (reference sequence). The CDR3 loop spans 12 amino acids. This CDR3 is CASSQQGNEQFF. CDR3 nucleotides: TGTGCCAGCAGTCAGCAGGGGAATGAGCAGTTCTTC.

V usage is TRBV7-2 and J usage is TRBJ2-7, with D possibly matching TRBD2 (7 bases). V was pared by 1 base and J by 4 bases, with 14 bases between. The germline V gene encodes CDR1 SGHTA and CDR2 FQGNSA. The CDR3 loop spans 15 amino acids. CDR3 nucleotides: TGTGCCAGCAGCTTAGGCGGGGGCAACCCTTACGAGCAGTACTTC. Translated, it gives CASSLGGGNPYEQYF.

This clone has more than one count but fewer than ten. The rearrangement links TRBV4-3 to TRBJ1-1; D remains ambiguous. This CDR3 is 15 amino acids long. Trimming stripped 6 bases from V and 0 bases from J, with 14 bases between. CDR1 and CDR2 (germline): LGHNA, YSLEER. The CDR3 is CASRFRGVMNTEAFF. The CDR3 coding sequence is TGCGCCAGCAGGTTTCGCGGAGTTATGAACACTGAAGCTTTCTTT.

The chain joins TRBV25-1 to TRBJ1-2; 10 positions agree with TRBD1. This CDR3 is 14 amino acids long. Per germline, CDR1 MGHDK and CDR2 SYGVNS. The ends lost 5 bases at V and 6 bases at J; junction bases unmatched: 6. CDR3 sequence (DNA): TGTGCCAGCAGTCCCCTCGGACAGGGGGATGGCTACACCTTC. Translation: CASSPLGQGDGYTF.

This clone has only one observation. This chain links TRBV11-2 with TRBJ2-1, with TRBD2 identical over 9 bases. The V and J ends lost 4 bases and 6 bases, in that order; junction bases with no gene match: 10. CDR1 and CDR2 from the germline V gene are SGHAT and FQNNGV. The CDR3 has 16 residues. CDR3 in DNA: TGTGCCAGCAGCTCCCACCCCGGGACTAGCCCCAATGAGCAGTTCTTC. This codes for CASSSHPGTSPNEQFF. Together with reference TRBV11-2 and TRBJ2-1, the CDR3 gives the full variable domain: EAGVAQSPRYKIIEKRQSVAFWCNPISGHATLYWYQQILGQGPKLLIQFQNNGVVDDSQLPKDRFSAERLKGVDSTLKIQPAKLEDSAVYLCASSSHPGTSPNEQFFGPGTRLTVL.

The V gene is TRBV5-6, the J gene TRBJ2-1, with D tentatively TRBD2 (6 bases). This CDR3 has 15 amino acids. V was clipped by 0 bases and J by 2 bases, with 9 bases between them. Per germline, CDR1 SGHDT and CDR2 YYEEEE. CDR3 region: CASSLGGVAYNEQFF. The CDR3 DNA follows: TGTGCCAGCAGCTTGGGCGGGGTTGCCTACAATGAGCAGTTCTTC.

This clone was seen a handful of times. The chain is built from TRBV19 and TRBJ1-2; TRBD1 aligns across 7 bases. CDR1 LNHDA and CDR2 SQIVND come from the germline V gene (reference sequence). The CDR3 extends over 14 amino acids. The J segment lost 0 bases and the V segment lost 8 bases, leaving 6 bases of the junction unmatched. CDR3 region: CASLRQGSNYGYTF. For the CDR3, the DNA is TGTGCCAGTTTGCGACAGGGTTCTAACTATGGCTACACCTTC.

The genes are TRBV7-9 and TRBJ2-5, with D possibly TRBD2 on 5 matching bases. This CDR3 is 14 amino acids long. Trimming stripped 2 bases from V and 2 bases from J, with 9 bases between. Germline loops: CDR1 SEHNR, CDR2 FQNEAQ (reference sequence). CDR3 in amino acids: CASSLYREQETQYF. As DNA, the CDR3 is TGTGCCAGCAGCTTATATCGGGAACAAGAGACCCAGTACTTC.

This clone was recorded only once. The chain is built from TRBV18 and TRBJ1-5; TRBD1 might be the D (6 bases). Between the trimmed V and J ends, which lost 5 bases and 0 bases, there was a span of 14 bases. The CDR3 is 16 amino acids. Germline V CDR1 and CDR2: KGHSH, LQKENI. Here the CDR3 reads CASSEDRAYSNQPQHF. The CDR3 nucleotides are TGTGCCAGCTCAGAGGACAGAGCTTATAGCAATCAGCCCCAGCATTTT.